This entry concerns a single TCR beta chain. The table came from immunoSEQ multiplex PCR; TCRdb's copy has only in-frame clones and leaves some out. The sample yields around 100,000 clones, 94% seen once. This entry is derived from a study of T cell changes during pregnancy in multiple sclerosis. The germline V gene encodes CDR1 MNHNS and CDR2 SASEGT. The CDR3 spans 13 residues. V lost 3 bases, J lost 5 bases, and 10 bases lay in between. The clonotype was recovered from a female donor with multiple sclerosis, enrolled in a pregnancy study. Sequencing was performed on peripheral blood, taken before pregnancy. J is TRBJ2-5 and V is TRBV6-1, with D possibly matching TRBD2 (5 bases). The CDR3 region has the DNA TGTGCCAGCAGTGAGGGAGTCCCGGAGACCCAGTACTTC. Translated, it gives CASSEGVPETQYF.